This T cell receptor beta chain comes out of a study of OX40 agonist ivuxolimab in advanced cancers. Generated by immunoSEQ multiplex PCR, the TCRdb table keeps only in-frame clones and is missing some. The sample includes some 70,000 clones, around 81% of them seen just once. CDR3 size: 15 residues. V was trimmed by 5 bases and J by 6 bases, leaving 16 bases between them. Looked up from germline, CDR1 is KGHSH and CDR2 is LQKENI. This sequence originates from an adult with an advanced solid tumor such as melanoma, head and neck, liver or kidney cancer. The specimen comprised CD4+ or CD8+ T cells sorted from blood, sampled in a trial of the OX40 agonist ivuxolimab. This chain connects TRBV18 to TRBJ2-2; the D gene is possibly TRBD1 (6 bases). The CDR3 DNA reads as TGTGCCAGCTCAGAGGACAGAGCCCCTGCCGGGGAGCTGTTTTTT. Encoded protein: CASSEDRAPAGELFF.